The TCR beta chain under discussion was sequenced for a study of vaccination effects on CD4 cells after COVID-19. Investigators separated out CD4+ T cells once about 10 days of culture had passed. CDR3 size: 14 residues. V lost 1 base and J 4 bases, leaving 9 bases between the germline ends. Looked up from germline, CDR1 is MGHRA and CDR2 is YSYEKL. With regard to this clone: What it recognizes is unknown.

Sequenced by immunoSEQ multiplex PCR; TCRdb stores in-frame clones only, minus some. The sample carries 65,000 to 80,000 clones, more than 70% recorded once. The starting material was CD4+ T cells from PBMCs cultured without peptide, obtained before COVID-19 vaccination. V gene TRBV4-1 combines with J gene TRBJ2-3; D is perhaps TRBD1 (5 bases). This receptor was taken from a human donor who received a COVID-19 vaccine. The CDR3 loop reads CASSQVGPPDTQYF. The CDR3 nucleotides are TGCGCCAGCAGCCAAGTGGGGCCTCCAGATACGCAGTATTTT.